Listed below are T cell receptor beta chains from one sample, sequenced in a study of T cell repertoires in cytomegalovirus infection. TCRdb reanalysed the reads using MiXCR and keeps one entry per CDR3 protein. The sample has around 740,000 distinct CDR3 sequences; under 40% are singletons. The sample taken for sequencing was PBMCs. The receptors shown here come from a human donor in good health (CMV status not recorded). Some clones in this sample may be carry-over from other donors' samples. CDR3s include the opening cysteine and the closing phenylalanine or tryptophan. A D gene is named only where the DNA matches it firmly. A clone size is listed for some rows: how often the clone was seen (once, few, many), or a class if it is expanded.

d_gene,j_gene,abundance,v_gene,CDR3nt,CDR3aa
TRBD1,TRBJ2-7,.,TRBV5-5,TGTGCCAGCAGCTTAAGAGGACAGGGGGCTCTATACGAGCAGTACTTC,CASSLRGQGALYEQYF
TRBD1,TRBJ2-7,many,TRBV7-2,TGTGCCAGCAGCTTGGGGGGACAGGGGTGGTACGAGCAGTACTTC,CASSLGGQGWYEQYF
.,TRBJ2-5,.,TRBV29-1,TGCAGCGTTTGGAGGGGGGAAGAGACCCAGTACTTC,CSVWRGEETQYF
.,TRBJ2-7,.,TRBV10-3,TGTGCCAACGCAGGATCCCTCTACGAGCAGTACTTC,CANAGSLYEQYF
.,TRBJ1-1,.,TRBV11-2,TGTGCCAGCCGCCTCGGTAGCACTGAAGCTTTCTTT,CASRLGSTEAFF
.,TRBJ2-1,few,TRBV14,TGTGCCAGCAGCCAAAGGGGCCTGGTGGGGTCCAACAATGAGCAGTTCTTC,CASSQRGLVGSNNEQFF
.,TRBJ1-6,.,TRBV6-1,TGTGCCAGCAGGTACCATAACGGGGGTTCACCCCTCCACTTT,CASRYHNGGSPLHF
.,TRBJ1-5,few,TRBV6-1,TGTGCCAGCAGTGAAAGGGGCAGTAGCAATCAGCCCCAGCATTTT,CASSERGSSNQPQHF
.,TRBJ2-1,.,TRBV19,TGTGCCAGTAGTCCGATCCAGGGAGGCCCCTACAATGAGCAGTTCTTC,CASSPIQGGPYNEQFF
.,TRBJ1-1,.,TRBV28,TGTGCCAGCAGTTTCTCTGGGGGCTTTGACACTGAAGCTTTCTTT,CASSFSGGFDTEAFF
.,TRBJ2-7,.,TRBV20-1,TGCAGTGCTATAGCGGACAGCTCCTACGAGCATTACTTC,CSAIADSSYEHYF
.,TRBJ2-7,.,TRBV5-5,TGTGCCAGCAGCTTTGAGGCAGGGCCCCTCTCCTACGAGCAGTACTTC,CASSFEAGPLSYEQYF
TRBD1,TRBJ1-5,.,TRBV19,TGTGCCAGTAGATCCCGCGGGACAGCCTATAGCAATCAGCCCCAGCATTTT,CASRSRGTAYSNQPQHF
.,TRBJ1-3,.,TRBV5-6,TGTGCCAGCAGCTTTGGACTCTTTGGAAACACCATATATTTT,CASSFGLFGNTIYF
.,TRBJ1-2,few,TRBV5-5,TGTGCCAGCAGCTTGGCACCTATGACCCCCTCTAACTATGGCTACACCTTC,CASSLAPMTPSNYGYTF
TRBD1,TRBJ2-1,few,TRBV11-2,TGTGCCAGCAGCCAACCGGGACAGGGGAACCCCTACAATGAGCAGTTCTTC,CASSQPGQGNPYNEQFF
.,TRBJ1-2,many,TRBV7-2,TGTGCCAGCTCCACCGGGGGGCGACTTAACTATGGCTACACCTTC,CASSTGGRLNYGYTF
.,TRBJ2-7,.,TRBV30,TGTGCCTGGGATGCTAGGGGTCGCGAGCAGTACTTC,CAWDARGREQYF
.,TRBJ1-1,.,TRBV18,TGTGCCAGCTCACCACCCGGGGCCGGGAACACTGAAGCTTTCTTT,CASSPPGAGNTEAFF
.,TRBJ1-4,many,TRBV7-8,TGTGCCAGCAGCTTACAGGGTTGGGGTGAAAAACTGTTTTTT,CASSLQGWGEKLFF
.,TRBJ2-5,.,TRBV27,TGTGCCAGCAGTTATTTTTGGACTACCAAAGAGACCCAGTACTTC,CASSYFWTTKETQYF
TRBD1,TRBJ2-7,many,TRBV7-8,TGTGCCAGCAGCCGAGCAAGACAGGGTAGCTCCTACGAGCAGTACTTC,CASSRARQGSSYEQYF
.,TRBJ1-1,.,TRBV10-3,TGTGCCATCAGTGACGGGGCCCAAGGGCTGGACACTGAAGCTTTCTTT,CAISDGAQGLDTEAFF
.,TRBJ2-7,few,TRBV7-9,TGTGCCAGCAGCTCTCCCCCCGGCCTCGAGGGCAAAAGCTCCTACGAGCAGTACTTC,CASSSPPGLEGKSSYEQYF
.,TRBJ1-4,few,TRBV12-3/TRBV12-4,TGTGCCAGCAGTTTCTACCCGGAATCAGAGAATGAAAAACTGTTTTTT,CASSFYPESENEKLFF
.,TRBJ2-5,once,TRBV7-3,TGTGCCAGCAGCGATAGGGGGGGCAGGCAAGAGACCCAGTACTTC,CASSDRGGRQETQYF
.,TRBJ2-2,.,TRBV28,TGTGCCAGCACCAAAAGGGCGGGGAGGCGGATCGGGGAGCTGTTTTTT,CASTKRAGRRIGELFF
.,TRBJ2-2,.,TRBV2,TGTGCCAACACTGCAGGGAACACCGGGGAGCTGTTTTTT,CANTAGNTGELFF
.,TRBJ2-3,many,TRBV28,TGTGCCAGCAGTTTAACTTTCACAGATACGCAGTATTTT,CASSLTFTDTQYF
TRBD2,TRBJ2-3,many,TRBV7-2,TGTGCCAGCAGCTTAGTAGAGGCGGGAGCTAAGAATACGCAGTATTTT,CASSLVEAGAKNTQYF
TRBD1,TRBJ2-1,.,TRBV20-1,TGCAGTGCTAGAGGACAGGGGAGGTACAATGAGCAGTTCTTC,CSARGQGRYNEQFF
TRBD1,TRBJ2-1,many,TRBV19,TGTGCCAGTAGTATTCTCTCCGGGACAGGGTTGAATGAGCAGTTCTTC,CASSILSGTGLNEQFF
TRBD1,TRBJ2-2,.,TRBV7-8,TGTTCCAGCAGCTTAGTTAGTCCGGGACAGGGGAACCCCGGGGAGCTGTTTTTT,CSSSLVSPGQGNPGELFF
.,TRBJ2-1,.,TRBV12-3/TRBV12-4,TGTGCCAGCAGTTTCGGGACACGATGGGATGAGCAGTTCTTC,CASSFGTRWDEQFF
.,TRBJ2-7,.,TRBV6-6,TGTGCCAGCTCTCATCGTGGCATAACCTACGAGCAGTACTTC,CASSHRGITYEQYF
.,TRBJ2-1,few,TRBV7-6,TGTGCCAGCAGCTTAGAGGCGGAACGCTCCTACAATGAGCAGTTCTTC,CASSLEAERSYNEQFF
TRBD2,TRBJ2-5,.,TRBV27,TGTGCCAGCAGTCTACGAGCGGGGGGGCCCCAAGAGACCCAGTACTTC,CASSLRAGGPQETQYF
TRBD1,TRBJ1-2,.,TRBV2,TGTGCCAGCAGTACGAGACAGGGAGGCGACTATGGCTACACCTTC,CASSTRQGGDYGYTF
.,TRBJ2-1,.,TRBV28,TGTGCCAGCAGCACCCTGCAGAGCTCCTACAATGAGCAGTTCTTC,CASSTLQSSYNEQFF
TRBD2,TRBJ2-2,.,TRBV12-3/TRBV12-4,TGTGCCAGCAGTTCCTCCTCTACTAGCGGGAGGGCCATCGGGGAGCTGTTTTTT,CASSSSSTSGRAIGELFF